This T cell receptor (beta chain) emerged from a study of OX40 agonist ivuxolimab in advanced cancers. Regarding the complete study: Ivuxolimab, which targeted the costimulatory receptor OX40 (CD134), was an agonistic, fully human IgG2 monoclonal antibody. The point of sequencing TCRbeta in the periphery was to test whether ivuxolimab changed TCR sequence diversity and drove clonal T-cell expansion. In the dose-escalation cohort, 82.7% of patients were male, and the mean age was approximately 60 years, with a range of 23 to 79. Among the roughly 52 dose-escalation patients, around 20 had hepatocellular carcinoma, some 15 melanoma, 9 renal cell carcinoma and 9 head and neck cancer. Prior anti-PD-1, anti-PD-L1 or anti-CTLA-4 therapy was permitted, and approximately 41% of dose-escalation patients had received checkpoint inhibitors. The paper covers the monotherapy dose-escalation part of the phase I ivuxolimab trial, which included N ≈ 50 patients. Three dose-escalation patients achieved partial responses, one with hepatocellular carcinoma and two with cutaneous melanoma. Intravenous ivuxolimab was administered to patients every 2 weeks at six dose levels: 0.01, 0.1, 0.3, 1.5, 3 and 10 mg/kg. What the research found in general, with its limitations: In the 0.1-3.0 mg/kg groups, partial responders had among the lowest normalized peripheral clonal expansion, particularly in CD8+ T cells. At doses of 0.1 to 3.0 mg/kg, clonal expansion of both CD4+ and CD8+ blood T cells was observed from baseline to week 6. Antigen specificity was not determined for the clonally expanded peripheral T cells. After ivuxolimab, more expanded clones were found on average in CD8+ T cells than in CD4+ T cells. Low levels of normalized T-cell clonal expansion were also seen in some nonresponding patients.

As encoded in the germline V gene, CDR1 is SQVTM while CDR2 is ANQGSEA. Reading from cysteine to phenylalanine, the CDR3 counts 13 amino acids. The retained sequence is limited to the CDR3, 39 bases, with the frame set at the first base. Trimming accounts for 6 bases at V and 4 bases at J, while the number of junction bases matched to no gene is 4. A remark on this clone: Its antigen remains unidentified. Per-nucleotide qualities are absent, and no much larger clonotype sits a single base away.

Patients with a history of autoimmune disease or receiving systemic immunosuppression were excluded from the trial. Peripheral blood for TCR sequencing was drawn from every dose cohort at baseline, at cycle 4 day 1 and at cycle 7 day 1. Samples came from an open-label, multicenter, first-in-human phase I dose-escalation trial of ivuxolimab. Adults with locally advanced or metastatic head and neck squamous cell, hepatocellular, melanoma or renal cell carcinoma were enrolled in the trial. Before TCR sequencing, CD4+ T cells and CD8+ T cells were sorted from peripheral blood as separate populations. To sequence the TCRbeta CDR3 region, genomic DNA was isolated from the sorted cells. The immunoSEQ Assay was used for sequencing of TCRbeta CDR3 regions. TCRdb re-hosts the immuneACCESS table, in-frame sequences only. Its copies lack some clones; in the studies checked, an unresolved V gene accounts for under half of them, and the cause for the rest is not known. In all, the sample holds roughly 65,000 clones, and just under 85% of those were seen once. The ten largest clonotypes hold roughly 3.5% of the sample.

Sequenced material: CD4+ or CD8+ T cells sorted from blood, taken in a trial of the OX40 agonist ivuxolimab. This receptor chain uses TRBV29-1 and TRBJ1-1, with 11 middle bases fitting TRBD1. The clonotype comes from an adult with an advanced solid tumor such as melanoma, head and neck, liver or kidney cancer. The CDR3 region: CSVGGQGGTEAFF. In nucleotides, the sequence is TGCAGCGTCGGGGGACAGGGGGGCACTGAAGCTTTCTTT. The full variable domain, completed from the reference TRBV29-1 and TRBJ1-1 proteins outside the CDR3, reads SAVISQKPSRDICQRGTSLTIQCQVDSQVTMMFWYRQQPGQSLTLIATANQGSEATYESGFVIDKFPISRPNLTFSTLTVSNMSPEDSSIYLCSVGGQGGTEAFFGQGTRLTVV.